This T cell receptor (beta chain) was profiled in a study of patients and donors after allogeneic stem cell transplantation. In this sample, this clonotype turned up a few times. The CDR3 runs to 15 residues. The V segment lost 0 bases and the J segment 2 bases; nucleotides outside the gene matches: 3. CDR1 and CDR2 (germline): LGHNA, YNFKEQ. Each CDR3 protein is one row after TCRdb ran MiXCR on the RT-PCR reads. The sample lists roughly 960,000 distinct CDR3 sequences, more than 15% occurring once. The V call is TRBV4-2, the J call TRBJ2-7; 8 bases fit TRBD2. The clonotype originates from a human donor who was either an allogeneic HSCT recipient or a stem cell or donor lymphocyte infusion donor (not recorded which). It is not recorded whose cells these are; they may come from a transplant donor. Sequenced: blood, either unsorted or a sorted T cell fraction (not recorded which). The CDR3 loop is CASSQDGGGTYEQYF. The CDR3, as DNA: TGTGCCAGCAGCCAAGATGGCGGGGGGACCTACGAGCAGTACTTC.